This T cell receptor beta chain was observed in a study of a mutant IDH1 vaccine in newly diagnosed glioma. Study-level information: Initiation of the vaccine course occurred 4-6 weeks after radiotherapy alone, or alongside temozolomide cycles. Treated patients were roughly 62% male, about 38% female, mean age approximately 41 years. Previous treatment comprised radiotherapy, temozolomide, or both, mostly both.

As concerns this clone: Its antigen is still unknown.

Regarding time point: week 47, end of study. A 20-mer mutant IDH1 peptide at 300 ug was injected subcutaneously with topical imiquimod. Some clones are missing from TCRdb's copy, which holds only in-frame ones; the method was immunoSEQ multiplex PCR. The sample yields about 94,000 clones, nearly 90% seen once. The V gene's germline CDR1 is DFQATT and CDR2 SNEGSKA (reference sequence). This CDR3 has 10 residues. V was shortened by 8 bases and J by 5 bases, with 10 bases between the two germline ends. The chain links TRBV20-1 to TRBJ2-7; D ambiguous. The sample in question was PBMCs, obtained from a glioma patient whose treatment included an IDH1 peptide vaccine. This clonotype originated in a woman between 50 and 59 years old with glioma. Written as DNA, the CDR3 is TGCAGTATGTTTGACAACGAGCAGTACTTC. This gives the protein CSMFDNEQYF.